This T cell receptor (beta chain) was identified in a study of blood T cell repertoires in COVID-19 (dated by TCRdb to 2018 to 2020). About the full investigation: Samples covering the acute and convalescent phases of COVID-19 were provided by collaborators in the United States, Italy and Spain. The prospective study material was composed of cDNA or gDNA derived from T cells, B-cell-depleted T cells, or PBMCs. Subjects who had been exposed to COVID-19, were actively infected with it, or had recovered from it provided the deeply sampled blood TCRbeta repertoires that made up the dataset. The repertoires were released in a freely available public database intended as a resource for research on the immune response to SARS-CoV-2. Samples were obtained from the ongoing ImmuneRACE study (first 160 participants) and from about 1,300 subjects provided by 6 global collaborators. The sample metadata nearly always contained a de-identified subject ID, COVID-19 status, age in years and sex. Where available, HLA class I and class II types were taken from metadata supplied by the sample provider and were not determined by assay-based typing. Here is what the overall study found, with its caveats: The quantity of clinical and demographic metadata differed by source and by participant and was supplied without curation.

The collaborating institutions used their own protocols to collect whole blood in K2EDTA tubes. For TCRbeta analysis, collaborator samples were shipped as frozen whole blood, as isolated PBMCs, or as DNA extracted from either sample type. CDR1 and CDR2 were assigned from the germline V gene as SGHTA and FQGNSA. V loses 5 bases at its end and J loses 3 bases; junction bases beyond the gene matches: 7. From the cysteine up to the phenylalanine, the CDR3 has a length of 15 residues. The entry retains the CDR3 DNA only, 45 bases that are in frame from base 1. As concerns this clone: Its antigen remains unidentified. Within one base of it there is no much larger clone, and no base qualities were kept.

The immunoSEQ Assay, a bias-controlled multiplex PCR, was used to amplify TCRbeta CDR3 regions from genomic DNA. Processing in the source paper ran as follows. Nucleated cell counts per sample were estimated from amplification of reference gene primers within the assay. Sequence reads were collapsed and filtered to measure the absolute abundance of every unique TCRbeta CDR3 rearrangement. For each sample, productive Simpson clonality was calculated as the square root of Simpson's diversity index across productive rearrangements. TCRdb mirrors the immuneACCESS table, restricted to in-frame sequences. Some clones are absent from its copies; in checked studies, under half trace to an unresolved V gene, and the reason for the others is unknown. From that table come the V and J calls and clone size; the DNA was used to work out D and trimming. The sample includes hundreds of thousands of clones, with almost 85% observed a single time. The ten largest make up about 1.9% of the sample.

This receptor was taken from an elderly woman with acute or convalescent COVID-19. The sequence links TRBV7-2 to TRBJ2-3, with TRBD2 identical over 8 junction bases. Sequencing input: peripheral blood. The DNA is TGTGCCAGCAGCCGCGTAGCGGGGAGTACAGATACGCAGTATTTT. Translation gives CASSRVAGSTDTQYF. The full variable domain, completed from the reference TRBV7-2 and TRBJ2-3 proteins outside the CDR3, reads GAGVSQSPSNKVTEKGKDVELRCDPISGHTALYWYRQSLGQGLEFLIYFQGNSAPDKSGLPSDRFSAERTGGSVSTLTIQRTQQEDSAVYLCASSRVAGSTDTQYFGPGTRLTVL.